This T cell receptor beta chain was observed in a study of cytomegalovirus exposure and HLA in healthy donors. Vbeta (60) and Jbeta (13) primers were used in the PCR. The repertoire was sequenced with immunoSEQ multiplex PCR; TCRdb's copy has only in-frame clones and lacks some. Altogether around 110,000 clones are present, roughly three fifths being singletons, with the ten largest covering 9.5%. V lost 3 bases, J lost 5 bases, and 5 bases lay in between. Germline V lookup: CDR1 MDHEN, CDR2 SYDVKM. The CDR3 has 12 residues. This clone showed up just once. What it binds is unknown. Points from the study as a whole: Accurate prediction of HLA-A and HLA-B alleles (for most subjects) was reportedly achieved from TCR beta sequences. An analysis was carried out later, and it reportedly showed fewer N-insertions in an Asian-associated ancestry cluster than the approximately 710-donor mean.

Input material: PBMCs. The TCR sequence derives from a woman in her thirties or forties in good health and CMV-seropositive. The chain recombines TRBV28 with TRBJ1-5; D gene unclear. The CDR3, as DNA: TGTGCCAGCAGTTTTAGTGATCAGCCCCAGCATTTT. Translated, it gives CASSFSDQPQHF.